The rows below give T cell receptor beta chains drawn from one sample of a study of graft-versus-host responses after intestinal transplantation. These receptors lack a known antigen. Sequencing was performed with immunoSEQ multiplex PCR; in TCRdb, only in-frame clones are kept and a portion is missing. This sample has 100,000 to 140,000 clones, with 87% found just once. The specimen comprised unstimulated CD4+ T cells sorted from spleen or lymph node cells, sampled before transplant. These TCRs come from a human donor who was the organ donor for an intestinal transplant. The CDR3 runs from the conserved cysteine through the conserved F or W. The D gene is left open where the match is weak. Some rows have no size entry. The others give once, few or many, or a class for an expanded clone.

TRBV7-6	TRBJ1-6	.	once	CASSLKGEGNSPLHF	TGTGCCAGCAGCTTAAAAGGGGAGGGTAATTCACCCCTCCACTTT
TRBV4-1	TRBJ1-5	.	.	CASSGGIISNQPQHF	TGCGCCAGCAGCGGGGGGATTATCAGCAATCAGCCCCAGCATTTT
TRBV9	TRBJ2-3	TRBD2	.	CASSSQRGSDTQYF	TGTGCCAGCAGCTCCCAGCGGGGATCAGATACGCAGTATTTT
TRBV6-1	TRBJ2-7	.	.	CASSAVLDEQYF	TGTGCCAGCAGTGCCGTATTGGACGAGCAGTACTTC
TRBV19	TRBJ2-7	.	.	CASRGGYEQYF	TGTGCCAGTAGGGGAGGCTACGAGCAGTACTTC
TRBV10-3	TRBJ2-1	TRBD2	.	CAISERREGYNEQFF	TGTGCCATCAGTGAGAGGCGGGAGGGTTACAATGAGCAGTTCTTC
TRBV6-1	TRBJ1-5	.	.	CASSGRGQPQHF	TGTGCCAGCAGTGGACGAGGTCAGCCCCAGCATTTT
TRBV6-4	TRBJ2-5	.	few	CASSPSMGAQETQYF	TGTGCCAGCAGTCCCTCGATGGGGGCCCAAGAGACCCAGTACTTC
TRBV7-3	TRBJ1-2	TRBD1	.	CASSKGQGVSSGYTF	TGTGCCAGCAGCAAGGGACAGGGAGTTTCTAGTGGCTACACCTTC
TRBV6-6	TRBJ2-1	.	.	CASSGGREQFF	TGTGCCAGCAGTGGTGGCAGGGAGCAGTTCTTC
TRBV28	TRBJ2-7	TRBD2	.	CASSMDGRAYEQYF	TGTGCCAGCAGTATGGACGGGAGGGCCTACGAGCAGTACTTC
TRBV30	TRBJ2-1	.	.	CAWSALVVNSYNEQFF	TGTGCCTGGAGTGCACTTGTAGTGAACTCCTACAATGAGCAGTTCTTC
TRBV27	TRBJ2-2	.	.	CASRLWDKNTGELFF	TGTGCCAGCAGACTCTGGGACAAGAACACCGGGGAGCTGTTTTTT
TRBV7-9	TRBJ2-2	.	.	CASSLASGTNTGELFF	TGTGCCAGCAGCTTAGCTTCCGGTACGAACACCGGGGAGCTGTTTTTT
TRBV28	TRBJ1-4	TRBD1	.	CASSTQQGAEEKLFF	TGTGCCAGCAGCACCCAACAGGGGGCGGAAGAAAAACTGTTTTTT
TRBV11-2	TRBJ2-7	TRBD1	.	CASSPWRDRVYEQYF	TGTGCCAGCAGCCCCTGGCGGGACAGGGTCTACGAGCAGTACTTC
TRBV6-5	TRBJ1-5	TRBD1	.	CASRPRDRAWEPQHF	TGTGCCAGTAGGCCCCGGGACAGGGCGTGGGAGCCCCAGCATTTT
TRBV4-2	TRBJ2-1	.	few	CASSQVQRRNEQFF	TGTGCCAGCAGCCAAGTACAACGAAGGAATGAGCAGTTCTTC
TRBV13	TRBJ1-1	.	few	CASSPGRAGPSNTEAFF	TGTGCCAGCAGCCCAGGTAGGGCAGGGCCCTCCAACACTGAAGCTTTCTTT
TRBV6-1	TRBJ1-2	.	.	CASSLQGDYGYTF	TGTGCCAGCAGTTTACAGGGAGACTATGGCTACACCTTC
TRBV7-8	TRBJ1-5	.	.	CASSLAAGPLGNQPQHF	TGTGCCAGCAGCTTAGCGGCGGGACCCCTGGGCAATCAGCCCCAGCATTTT
TRBV9	TRBJ1-2	.	.	CASSVHPSGVYGYTF	TGTGCCAGCAGCGTTCACCCTAGCGGGGTCTATGGCTACACCTTC
TRBV18	TRBJ2-7	.	.	CASSPGDGALSYEQYF	TGTGCCAGCTCACCAGGGGACGGGGCTCTGTCCTACGAGCAGTACTTC
TRBV9	TRBJ2-7	TRBD2	.	CASSVEDGRAYEQYF	TGTGCCAGCAGCGTAGAAGACGGGAGGGCCTACGAGCAGTACTTC
TRBV7-8	TRBJ2-1	.	.	CASSTSRDPANEQFF	TGTGCCAGCAGCACAAGTAGGGACCCAGCCAATGAGCAGTTCTTC
TRBV7-2	TRBJ2-6	.	once	CASSFGNSGANVLTF	TGTGCCAGCAGCTTTGGGAACTCTGGGGCCAACGTCCTGACTTTC
TRBV7-3	TRBJ1-1	.	.	CASSLNTNTEAFF	TGTGCCAGCAGCTTAAACACTAACACTGAAGCTTTCTTT
TRBV7-3	TRBJ2-1	TRBD2	.	CASSLRLAVPYNEQFF	TGTGCCAGCAGCTTGAGACTAGCGGTACCCTACAATGAGCAGTTCTTC
TRBV6-5	TRBJ1-2	.	.	CASSEGGHNYGYTF	TGTGCCAGCAGTGAAGGGGGACATAACTATGGCTACACCTTC
TRBV28	TRBJ1-6	.	.	CASSLGQGGPANSPLHF	TGTGCCAGCAGTTTGGGTCAGGGAGGCCCTGCCAATTCACCCCTCCACTTT
TRBV19	TRBJ2-1	TRBD2	.	CASSFSSGGPTEQFF	TGTGCCAGTAGTTTTTCTTCGGGGGGGCCTACTGAGCAGTTCTTC
TRBV6-5	TRBJ1-2	.	.	CASRLDRNYGYTF	TGTGCCAGCAGACTCGACAGGAACTATGGCTACACCTTC
TRBV5-1	TRBJ1-1	.	.	CASSTPGPASTEAFF	TGCGCCAGCAGCACCCCCGGGCCTGCGAGCACTGAAGCTTTCTTT
TRBV5-1	TRBJ2-3	.	once	CASSLAGPTDTQYF	TGCGCCAGCAGCTTGGCGGGGCCCACAGATACGCAGTATTTT
TRBV18	TRBJ2-1	TRBD2	.	CASSPKLAGGSYNEQFF	TGTGCCAGCTCACCAAAACTAGCGGGAGGTTCCTACAATGAGCAGTTCTTC
TRBV10-1	TRBJ2-3	.	.	CASQAGGADTQYF	TGCGCCAGCCAGGCTGGAGGGGCAGATACGCAGTATTTT
TRBV5-1	TRBJ2-2	.	.	CASSPRGSNTGELFF	TGCGCCAGCAGCCCACGGGGGTCCAACACCGGGGAGCTGTTTTTT
TRBV25-1	TRBJ2-1	TRBD2	once	CASSESQRGYNEQFF	TGTGCCAGCAGTGAATCCCAGCGGGGCTACAATGAGCAGTTCTTC
TRBV5-4	TRBJ1-1	.	.	CASSMDTYTEAFF	TGTGCCAGCAGCATGGACACGTACACTGAAGCTTTCTTT
TRBV5-5	TRBJ2-1	TRBD2	.	CASSLSGGKYNEQFF	TGTGCCAGCAGCTTGAGCGGGGGTAAATACAATGAGCAGTTCTTC
TRBV6-5	TRBJ1-1	.	.	CASSYDGRMNTEAFF	TGTGCCAGCAGTTACGATGGACGCATGAACACTGAAGCTTTCTTT
TRBV11-2	TRBJ2-1	TRBD2	.	CASSPPGLASYNEQFF	TGTGCCAGCAGCCCCCCGGGACTAGCGAGCTACAATGAGCAGTTCTTC
TRBV5-1	TRBJ2-5	.	.	CASSTRAMGETQYF	TGCGCCAGCAGCACCCGGGCGATGGGGGAGACCCAGTACTTC
TRBV29-1	TRBJ2-1	TRBD2	.	CSGGLAGVGEQFF	TGCAGCGGGGGACTAGCGGGAGTGGGGGAGCAGTTCTTC
TRBV5-1	TRBJ2-1	.	.	CASSLSGPPYNEQFF	TGCGCCAGCAGCTTGAGCGGCCCACCCTACAATGAGCAGTTCTTC
TRBV7-3	TRBJ2-1	TRBD2	few	CASSLGGGTPGEQFF	TGTGCCAGCAGCTTGGGCGGGGGGACGCCCGGAGAGCAGTTCTTC
TRBV20-1	TRBJ2-3	.	.	CSAVSTDTQYF	TGCAGTGCGGTTAGCACAGATACGCAGTATTTT
TRBV7-2	TRBJ2-1	.	.	CASSFLGGYDEQFF	TGTGCCAGCAGCTTCCTTGGGGGCTATGATGAGCAGTTCTTC
TRBV5-1	TRBJ1-2	TRBD1	once	CASSLGFTGVLNYGYTF	TGCGCCAGCAGCTTGGGTTTTACAGGGGTACTTAACTATGGCTACACCTTC
TRBV5-1	TRBJ1-2	.	.	CASSLDARDNYGYTF	TGCGCCAGCAGCTTGGACGCGAGAGATAACTATGGCTACACCTTC
TRBV30	TRBJ2-5	TRBD1	.	CAWESGTGSLGMQETQYF	TGTGCCTGGGAATCCGGGACAGGGTCCCTCGGGATGCAAGAGACCCAGTACTTC
TRBV6-6	TRBJ2-1	.	.	CAAQGQGGAYNEQFF	TGTGCCGCTCAGGGTCAGGGCGGGGCCTACAATGAGCAGTTCTTC
TRBV10-2	TRBJ2-4	.	.	CASSQQNIQYF	TGCGCCAGCAGCCAACAGAACATTCAGTACTTC